This T cell receptor beta chain was identified during a study of CD8 T cells in ankylosing spondylitis (TCRdb year 2017). For context, the study as a whole: The study profiled T cell receptor beta repertoires in healthy donors and ankylosing spondylitis patients to find disease-linked TCR variants. Peripheral blood was sampled, and synovial fluid was additionally collected from ankylosing spondylitis patients. The full study cohort was made up of about 25 ankylosing spondylitis patients and 95 to 130 healthy donors.

For sequencing, an Illumina HiSeq 2500 was employed. Quantitative 5'-RACE with molecular barcodes was used to prepare TCR beta libraries. From the authors' description of their analysis: A new computational method based on a probabilistic model of VDJ rearrangement was used to identify disease-linked TCR variants. The public reads were quality trimmed at Q25 with fastp and then assembled into clones with MiXCR by TCRdb, keeping productive beta chains. Identical CDR3 protein sequences are pooled into one entry, listed with their most common genes and DNA. The V and J calls reflect TCRdb's pipeline rather than the authors' work. A total of 700,000 to 1,000,000 distinct CDR3 sequences appear in this sample, about an eighth of them only once. The top ten hold roughly 0.51% of the sample. Comment on this clonotype: Its antigen remains unidentified. The sample holds no much larger clone one base away, and base qualities are not on file.

The research as a whole found: A TCR beta motif of about 8 highly homologous amino acid variants appeared characteristic of blood from ankylosing spondylitis patients. The disease-linked clones were reported as significantly enriched in matched synovial fluid samples from ankylosing spondylitis patients. Some motif variants were previously reported in synovial fluid and blood of reactive arthritis patients, suggesting common disease-initiation mechanisms. The disease-linked clones showed a CD8+ phenotype and occurred at relatively low frequencies in peripheral blood.

From the cysteine up to the phenylalanine, the CDR3 has a length of 17 residues. Only the CDR3 DNA is retained, 51 bases long and in frame from the first base. Germline trimming: 6 bases from V, 4 bases from J; junction bases outside gene matches: 13. CDR1 and CDR2 are drawn from the germline V gene: MGHDK, SYGVNS. This chain joins TRBV25-1 to TRBJ2-5; 11 central bases correspond to TRBD2. The material sequenced was blood, either unsorted or a sorted T cell fraction (not recorded which). The TCR comes from a male donor with ankylosing spondylitis. At the DNA level, the sequence is TGTGCCAGCAGCCAGAACCTGGCTAGCGGGGGGCGAGAGACCCAGTACTTC. Its translation is CASSQNLASGGRETQYF. Supplemented by the reference TRBV25-1 and TRBJ2-5 proteins around the CDR3, the complete variable domain is EADIYQTPRYLVIGTGKKITLECSQTMGHDKMYWYQQDPGMELHLIHYSYGVNSTEKGDLSSESTVSRIRTEHFPLTLESARPSHTSQYLCASSQNLASGGRETQYFGPGTRLLVL.